Listed here is a single TCR beta chain. Germline V CDR1 and CDR2: SGHKS, YYEKEE (reference sequence). The CDR3 sequence is 16 residues long. V lost 0 bases and J 6 bases, leaving 15 bases between the germline ends. These data belong to a study of blood T cell repertoires in COVID-19. Clones were read by immunoSEQ multiplex PCR, and TCRdb kept only the in-frame ones, dropping some. The sample holds roughly 240,000 clones, approximately 80% seen once. The clonotype comes from a man aged 35 to 55 who had recovered from COVID-19. Sequencing was carried out using peripheral blood. The chain employs TRBV5-5 and TRBJ1-4; maybe TRBD1 (6 bases). Here the CDR3 DNA reads TGTGCCAGCAGCTTGGCCAGTCAGGGGTGGGATGAAAAACTGTTTTTT. This gives the protein CASSLASQGWDEKLFF.